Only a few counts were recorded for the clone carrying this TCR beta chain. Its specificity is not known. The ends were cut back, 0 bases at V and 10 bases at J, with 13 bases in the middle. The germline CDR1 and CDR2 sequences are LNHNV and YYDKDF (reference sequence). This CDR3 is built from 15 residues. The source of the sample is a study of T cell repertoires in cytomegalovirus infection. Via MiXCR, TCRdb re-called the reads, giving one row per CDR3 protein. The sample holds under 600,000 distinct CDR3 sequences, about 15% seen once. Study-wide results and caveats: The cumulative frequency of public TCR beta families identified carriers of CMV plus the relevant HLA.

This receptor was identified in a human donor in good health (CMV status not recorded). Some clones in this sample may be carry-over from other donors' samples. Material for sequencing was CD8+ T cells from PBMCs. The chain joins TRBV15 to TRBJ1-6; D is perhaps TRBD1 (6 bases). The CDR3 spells CATSRDRRGRSPLHF. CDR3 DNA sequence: TGTGCCACCAGCAGAGATCGCAGGGGCAGGTCACCCCTCCACTTT.